These 30 T cell receptor beta chains came from one sample sequenced in a study of technical replicates of blood from four donors. Only in-frame clones appear in the TCRdb table, and some are missing; sequencing was by immunoSEQ multiplex PCR. The data contain some 11,000 clones, approximately 94% of them singletons. The source material was PBMCs. The receptors derive from a human donor in good health.

The rearrangement links TRBV11-3 to TRBJ2-2, with TRBD1 identical over 9 bases. The CDR3 spans 17 residues. V lost 4 bases and J lost 0; bases outside the gene matches: 6. Germline assignment: CDR1 SGHNT and CDR2 YENEEA. The chain's CDR3 is CASSSPGTGTNTGELFF. The CDR3 DNA reads TGTGCCAGCAGCTCCCCCGGGACAGGGACGAACACCGGGGAGCTGTTTTTT.

This sequence joins TRBV27 and TRBJ2-7, with 9 bases aligning to TRBD2. Germline CDR1 MNHEY, CDR2 SMNVEV (reference sequence). The CDR3 length is 12 residues. The V gene end was trimmed by 8 bases and the J gene end by 4 bases; junction bases not matched to a gene: 3. The CDR3 region has the DNA TGTGCCAGCTCGACTAGCGGTTACGAGCAGTACTTC. As protein: CASSTSGYEQYF.

The chain joins TRBV28 to TRBJ2-3, with D hard to call. The CDR3 loop spans 15 amino acids. Trimming pared 6 bases from V and 6 bases from J, leaving 19 bases between. In germline, CDR1 is MDHEN, CDR2 SYDVKM. CDR3 DNA: TGTGCCAGCAGGCCGGCGGCATACATCGGGGATACGCAGTATTTT. Its translation is CASRPAAYIGDTQYF. Full variable domain (outside the CDR3, taken from reference TRBV28 and TRBJ2-3): DVKVTQSSRYLVKRTGEKVFLECVQDMDHENMFWYRQDPGLGLRLIYFSYDVKMKEKGDIPEGYSVSREKKERFSLILESASTNQTSMYLCASRPAAYIGDTQYFGPGTRLTVL.

V gene TRBV5-6 combines with J gene TRBJ2-7; D is undetermined. Germline-derived CDR1 and CDR2 are SGHDT and YYEEEE. Trimming cost V 2 bases and J 3 bases, with 12 bases left between them. The CDR3 is made up of 14 amino acids. In DNA, the CDR3 is TGTGCCAGCAGCTTTAGTACAACAGACTACGAGCAGTACTTC. Translation gives CASSFSTTDYEQYF.

This chain links TRBV19 with TRBJ2-2, with D unresolved. The CDR3 is 14 amino acids. Germline V lookup: CDR1 LNHDA, CDR2 SQIVND (reference sequence). Trimming shortened V by 5 bases and J by 1 base, and 8 bases separated the two germline ends. The CDR3 DNA reads TGTGCCAGTAGTGGTCCGGGGAACACCGGGGAGCTGTTTTTT. Encoded protein: CASSGPGNTGELFF.

This rearrangement joins TRBV5-1 to TRBJ2-5, with TRBD2 matching over 7 bases. Germline V gene sequence: CDR1 SGHRS, CDR2 YFSETQ. CDR3 length: 15 amino acids. V lost 0 bases and J lost 4; bases outside the gene matches: 6. CDR3 DNA sequence: TGCGCCAGCAGCTTGGCGGCGGGAGTGGGAGAGACCCAGTACTTC. It codes for CASSLAAGVGETQYF.

The genes are TRBV2 and TRBJ2-7; TRBD2 aligns across 11 bases. Per the germline V gene, CDR1 is SNHLY and CDR2 is FYNNEI. V lost 5 bases, J lost 7 bases, and 10 bases stayed unmatched. This CDR3 spans 15 amino acids. CDR3 sequence (DNA): TGTGCCAGCAGTTCTCTAGCGGGAGGACGTGAAGAGCAGTACTTC. This translates into CASSSLAGGREEQYF.

This rearrangement joins TRBV19 to TRBJ1-2, with a possible D match to TRBD1 (5 bases). This CDR3 region has 13 residues. Trimming removed 6 bases from V and 7 bases from J, with 15 bases in between. Germline V lookup: CDR1 LNHDA, CDR2 SQIVND (reference sequence). CDR3 nucleotides: TGTGCCAGTAGCCTCCGGGACGGGGGTGGCTACACCTTC. This sequence encodes CASSLRDGGGYTF.

CDR3 nucleotide sequence: TGTGCTAGTGGTACCACAGGGAACACTGAAGCTTTCTTT. This encodes CASGTTGNTEAFF. The V and J genes are TRBV12-5 and TRBJ1-1; D possibly corresponds to TRBD1 (5 bases). V lost 5 bases, J lost 1 base, and 8 bases lay in between. CDR3 length: 13 amino acids. Germline CDR1 and CDR2: LGHNT and FRNRAP.

The chain has TRBV6-5 and TRBJ1-2; D not certain. The CDR3 is 15 residues long. The V end lost 5 bases, the J end lost 8 bases, and 21 bases lay between the germline ends. CDR1 is MNHEY and CDR2 is SVGAGI in the germline V gene. The chain's CDR3 is CASSRTPAAGIGYTF. Written as DNA, the CDR3 is TGTGCCAGCAGTCGGACCCCCGCCGCGGGCATCGGCTACACCTTC.

The rearrangement joins TRBV6-1 to TRBJ2-5; D is ambiguous. Between the trimmed V and J ends, which lost 7 bases and 5 bases, there was a span of 14 bases. In germline, CDR1 is MNHNS, CDR2 SASEGT. This CDR3 has 13 residues. CDR3 in amino acids: CASMAAPKETQYF. CDR3 DNA sequence: TGTGCCAGCATGGCAGCGCCGAAGGAGACCCAGTACTTC.

V and J are TRBV29-1 and TRBJ2-7, with D uncertain. Deletions cut 2 bases from V and 2 bases from J, with 4 bases between. In germline, CDR1 is SQVTM, CDR2 ANQGSEA. CDR3 size: 11 residues. The CDR3 region is CSVETAYEQYF. The DNA of the CDR3 is TGCAGCGTTGAAACAGCCTACGAGCAGTACTTC.

Only a few counts were recorded for this clone. The chain has TRBV7-3 and TRBJ1-1, with a tentative D call TRBD1 (5 bases). This CDR3 is built from 11 residues. The V and J ends lost 3 bases and 9 bases respectively, with 8 bases between them. Germline values: CDR1 SGHTA, CDR2 FQGTGA. CDR3 nucleotides: TGTGCCAGCAGCTTCCCAGGGAAAGCTTTCTTT. Encoded protein: CASSFPGKAFF.

The rearrangement uses TRBV29-1 and TRBJ1-1, with a possible D match to TRBD1 (5 bases). Germline CDR1 and CDR2: SQVTM and ANQGSEA. The CDR3 has 13 amino acids. V was pared by 8 bases and J by 4 bases, with 17 bases between. CDR3: CSSYGGGFTEAFF. DNA for the CDR3: TGCAGCTCTTACGGGGGGGGTTTCACTGAAGCTTTCTTT.

V is TRBV7-9 and J is TRBJ1-5, with TRBD1 as a possible D gene (6 bases). Germline CDR1 SEHNR, CDR2 FQNEAQ (reference sequence). The CDR3 totals 16 residues. Trimming took off 5 bases at V and 1 base at J, with 15 bases between the two ends. The chain's CDR3 is CASSRWSQGSNQPQHF. As DNA, the CDR3 is TGTGCCAGCAGCCGTTGGAGCCAGGGGAGCAATCAGCCCCAGCATTTT.

The V gene is TRBV19, the J gene TRBJ1-5; no clear D gene. V was clipped by 8 bases and J by 6 bases, with 17 bases between them. CDR3 size: 14 residues. Per the germline V gene, CDR1 is LNHDA and CDR2 is SQIVND (reference sequence). The CDR3 loop is CASSKDSVAQPQHF. CDR3 nucleotides: TGTGCCAGTTCCAAGGACTCAGTGGCTCAGCCCCAGCATTTT.

The V gene is TRBV6-1, the J gene TRBJ2-1; TRBD2 matches at 13 bases. The CDR3 loop spans 16 amino acids. The V gene's germline CDR1 is MNHNS and CDR2 SASEGT. V shed 4 bases and J 8 bases; nucleotides not matched to a gene: 8. As DNA, the CDR3 is TGTGCCAGCAGTGGAACAGGGACTAGCGGGATTTATGAGCAGTTCTTC. Encoded protein: CASSGTGTSGIYEQFF.

The chain couples TRBV6-6 to TRBJ2-3, with 8 nucleotides matching TRBD2. V shed 6 bases and J 5 bases; nucleotides not matched to a gene: 7. Per germline, CDR1 MNHNY and CDR2 SVGAGI (reference sequence). The CDR3 totals 14 residues. The CDR3 reads CASRPPAGEDTQYF. For the CDR3, the DNA is TGTGCCAGCAGGCCTCCAGCGGGAGAAGATACGCAGTATTTT.

V usage is TRBV9 and J usage is TRBJ1-2; D call uncertain. The CDR3 spans 14 residues. Germline V CDR1 and CDR2: SGDLS, YYNGEE. Between the trimmed V and J ends, which lost 4 bases and 2 bases, there was a span of 12 bases. CDR3 sequence (DNA): TGTGCCAGCAGCCCACCGGGGAACAACTATGGCTACACCTTC. Protein: CASSPPGNNYGYTF.

The chain has TRBV6-1 and TRBJ2-1; 8 bases match TRBD2. The germline V gene has CDR1 MNHNS and CDR2 SASEGT. J gave up 4 bases and V 8 bases, and 7 bases lay outside the gene matches. CDR3 size: 14 residues. CDR3 nucleotide sequence: TGTGCCAGCCGGACTAGCAACCTATACAATGAGCAGTTCTTC. This sequence encodes CASRTSNLYNEQFF.

The rearrangement joins TRBV30 to TRBJ2-5, with 7 bases fitting TRBD1. V shed 3 bases, J shed 4 bases, and the junction held 11 bases outside the gene matches. This CDR3 has 15 amino acids. Germline loops: CDR1 GTSNPN, CDR2 SVGIG (reference sequence). CDR3 coding DNA: TGTGCCTGGAGCATGACAGGGACGGGGATAGAGACCCAGTACTTC. This encodes CAWSMTGTGIETQYF.

V gene TRBV2 combines with J gene TRBJ2-7; 9 nucleotides agree with TRBD1. The V segment lost 4 bases and the J segment 3 bases; nucleotides outside the gene matches: 7. The CDR3 runs to 15 residues. In germline, CDR1 is SNHLY, CDR2 FYNNEI. The CDR3 sequence is CASSARQGVGYEQYF. The CDR3 bases are TGTGCCAGCAGTGCACGACAGGGGGTAGGCTACGAGCAGTACTTC. The whole variable domain, filled in from reference TRBV2 and TRBJ2-7, reads EPEVTQTPSHQVTQMGQEVILRCVPISNHLYFYWYRQILGQKVEFLVSFYNNEISEKSEIFDDQFSVERPDGSNFTLKIRSTKLEDSAMYFCASSARQGVGYEQYFGPGTRLTVT.

The table lists this clone with a count of one. V and J are TRBV5-1 and TRBJ2-1; 11 bases are shared with TRBD2. CDR1 is SGHRS, CDR2 YFSETQ, per germline. V was pared by 4 bases and J by 7 bases, with 10 bases of the junction left unmatched. This CDR3 comprises 16 residues. CDR3 amino acids: CASSPLTSGTPNEQFF. In DNA form, the CDR3 reads TGCGCCAGCAGCCCCCTGACTAGCGGGACGCCTAATGAGCAGTTCTTC.

J is TRBJ2-1 and V is TRBV28, with D unresolved. V lost 5 bases to trimming and J lost 8 bases, with 16 bases between them. The CDR3 extends over 14 amino acids. Germline V gene data show CDR1 as MDHEN and CDR2 as SYDVKM. DNA of the CDR3: TGTGCCAGCAGTCCCCTAGGCCCCTGGGATGAGCAGTTCTTC. This translates into CASSPLGPWDEQFF. Variable domain in full (rest from reference TRBV28 and TRBJ2-1): DVKVTQSSRYLVKRTGEKVFLECVQDMDHENMFWYRQDPGLGLRLIYFSYDVKMKEKGDIPEGYSVSREKKERFSLILESASTNQTSMYLCASSPLGPWDEQFFGPGTRLTVL.

This clone was seen only once. The V call is TRBV10-3, the J call TRBJ2-7, with D unclear. Deletions cut 0 bases from V and 4 bases from J, with 13 bases between. The germline CDR1 and CDR2 sequences are ENHRY and SYGVKD. This CDR3 has 15 residues. Written as DNA, the CDR3 is TGTGCCATCAGTGAGTCGAACCCAACCGGTTACGAGCAGTACTTC. It translates to CAISESNPTGYEQYF.

The rearrangement joins TRBV30 to TRBJ1-1, with D possibly matching TRBD1 (6 bases). V lost 2 bases to trimming and J lost 11 bases, with 12 bases between them. Per the germline V gene, CDR1 is GTSNPN and CDR2 is SVGIG (reference sequence). The CDR3 is 11 residues long. The CDR3 reads CAWSRTGMAFF. The CDR3 nucleotides are TGTGCCTGGAGTAGAACAGGGATGGCTTTCTTT.

The CDR3 coding sequence is TGTGCCAGCAGCTTTGGACAGGGGAGGCAAGAGACCCAGTACTTC. It is translated as CASSFGQGRQETQYF. The J gene is TRBJ2-5, the V gene TRBV11-2, with 9 bases identical to TRBD1. The CDR3 is 15 amino acids. The trim removed 3 bases at V and 2 bases at J, leaving 4 bases unmatched. Looked up from germline, CDR1 is SGHAT and CDR2 is FQNNGV. The whole variable domain, filled in from reference TRBV11-2 and TRBJ2-5, reads EAGVAQSPRYKIIEKRQSVAFWCNPISGHATLYWYQQILGQGPKLLIQFQNNGVVDDSQLPKDRFSAERLKGVDSTLKIQPAKLEDSAVYLCASSFGQGRQETQYFGPGTRLLVL.

The chain joins TRBV28 to TRBJ2-7; 7 nucleotides line up with TRBD2. This CDR3 comprises 14 residues. The V and J ends lost 0 bases and 4 bases, in that order; junction bases with no gene match: 3. Germline values: CDR1 MDHEN, CDR2 SYDVKM. The CDR3 region is CASSLWRESYEQYF. DNA for the CDR3: TGTGCCAGCAGTTTATGGCGGGAGTCATACGAGCAGTACTTC.

The rearrangement uses TRBV6-6 and TRBJ2-1, with TRBD1 matching 8 bases. This CDR3 spans 14 amino acids. The V and J ends lost 7 bases and 6 bases, in that order; junction bases with no gene match: 8. Germline CDR1 and CDR2: MNHNY and SVGAGI (reference sequence). Here the CDR3 DNA reads TGTGCCAGCACCCCGACAGGGGCGCGCAATGAGCAGTTCTTC. It yields the protein CASTPTGARNEQFF.

The chain uses TRBV2 and TRBJ1-5; TRBD1 matches 8 bases. V shed 5 bases and J 6 bases; nucleotides not matched to a gene: 12. Germline loops: CDR1 SNHLY, CDR2 FYNNEI. This CDR3 is built from 16 residues. The CDR3 nucleotides are TGTGCCAGCAGTACAGGACAGGGAGGAAGGGGTCAGCCCCAGCATTTT. It is translated as CASSTGQGGRGQPQHF.